These T cell receptor beta chains were read from a single sample in a study of shared clonotypes between healthy human individuals. The protocol was immunoSEQ multiplex PCR, while the TCRdb copy is restricted to in-frame clones and leaves out a portion. The repertoire holds about 2.1 million clones, with just over 90% as singletons. The sample consisted of naive CD8+ T cells from PBMCs. The receptors stem from a man aged 18 to 29 in good health. Some clones in this sample may be carry-over from other donors' samples. The CDR3 runs from the conserved cysteine through the conserved F or W. The order of the fields is D gene, J gene, clone size, V gene, CDR3 DNA, CDR3 protein. A D gene is named only where the DNA matches it firmly. Size is stated for part of the rows, as once, few or many counts, or as a class when the clone is expanded.

D gene: -
J gene: TRBJ1-4
clone size: -
V gene: TRBV6-5
CDR3 DNA: TGTGCCAGCAGTTACTCAGGGGGGAATAATGAAAAACTGTTTTTT
CDR3 protein: CASSYSGGNNEKLFF

D gene: TRBD2
J gene: TRBJ2-1
clone size: -
V gene: TRBV11-2
CDR3 DNA: TGTGCCAGCAGCCTGGGGACTAGCGGGAGTCATGAGCAGTTCTTC
CDR3 protein: CASSLGTSGSHEQFF

D gene: -
J gene: TRBJ2-1
clone size: -
V gene: TRBV4-1
CDR3 DNA: TGCGCCAGCAGCCAAAAAGGAGCCAGAACCTACAATGAGCAGTTCTTC
CDR3 protein: CASSQKGARTYNEQFF

D gene: TRBD1
J gene: TRBJ2-1
clone size: few
V gene: TRBV10-2
CDR3 DNA: TGCGCCGGGGGTGGGGACAGGGACAATGAGCAGTTCTTC
CDR3 protein: CAGGGDRDNEQFF

D gene: TRBD2
J gene: TRBJ2-7
clone size: -
V gene: TRBV5-8
CDR3 DNA: TGTGCCAGCAGCTTGGGTACTAGCGGGAGGGCCTACGAGCAGTACTTC
CDR3 protein: CASSLGTSGRAYEQYF

D gene: -
J gene: TRBJ2-1
clone size: once
V gene: TRBV7-9
CDR3 DNA: TGTGCCAGCAGCTCCGGGGAGGGGGGAGATGAGCAGTTCTTC
CDR3 protein: CASSSGEGGDEQFF

D gene: TRBD1
J gene: TRBJ2-7
clone size: -
V gene: TRBV27
CDR3 DNA: TGTGCCAGCACCACCCTAACCCCTGCAACAGGGGGCTACGAGCAGTACTTC
CDR3 protein: CASTTLTPATGGYEQYF

D gene: TRBD1
J gene: TRBJ2-5
clone size: -
V gene: TRBV7-2
CDR3 DNA: TGTGCCAGCAGCTTAGCCCCTACAGGGGTGGAGACCCAGTACTTC
CDR3 protein: CASSLAPTGVETQYF

D gene: -
J gene: TRBJ2-1
clone size: -
V gene: TRBV19
CDR3 DNA: TGTGCCGTCGGAGGTTGGTCCTACAATGAGCAGTTCTTC
CDR3 protein: CAVGGWSYNEQFF

D gene: -
J gene: TRBJ2-3
clone size: once
V gene: TRBV6-6
CDR3 DNA: TGTGCCAGCAGTTATGGTTTTACAGATACGCAGTATTTT
CDR3 protein: CASSYGFTDTQYF

D gene: -
J gene: TRBJ2-5
clone size: -
V gene: TRBV11-2
CDR3 DNA: TGTGCCAGCAGCGATCCCCTTCTGGAGACCCAGTACTTC
CDR3 protein: CASSDPLLETQYF

D gene: TRBD2
J gene: TRBJ2-7
clone size: -
V gene: TRBV29-1
CDR3 DNA: TGCAGCGGGATCCTAGCGGGTTACGAGCAGTACTTC
CDR3 protein: CSGILAGYEQYF

D gene: -
J gene: TRBJ1-3
clone size: -
V gene: TRBV9
CDR3 DNA: TGTGCCAGCAGCGGAGCCCACTCTGGAAACACCATATATTTT
CDR3 protein: CASSGAHSGNTIYF

D gene: -
J gene: TRBJ2-1
clone size: -
V gene: TRBV27
CDR3 DNA: TGTGCCAGCTCCTTAGGGCTTAGCTCCTACAATGAGCAGTTCTTC
CDR3 protein: CASSLGLSSYNEQFF

D gene: -
J gene: TRBJ2-1
clone size: -
V gene: TRBV10-3
CDR3 DNA: TGTGCCATCAAGGTCGGGTTCTACAATGAGCAGTTCTTC
CDR3 protein: CAIKVGFYNEQFF

D gene: -
J gene: TRBJ1-1
clone size: -
V gene: TRBV7-9
CDR3 DNA: TGTGCCAGCAGCTTGGCCGCCGGGGCCGGGGTTTTCACTGAAGCTTTCTTT
CDR3 protein: CASSLAAGAGVFTEAFF

D gene: -
J gene: TRBJ1-2
clone size: -
V gene: TRBV7-9
CDR3 DNA: TGTGCCAGCAGCTTGTCCGGGACCCCGCCCGGGTACACCTTC
CDR3 protein: CASSLSGTPPGYTF

D gene: TRBD2
J gene: TRBJ2-3
clone size: -
V gene: TRBV5-1
CDR3 DNA: TGCGCCAGCAGCTTGGGCGGGAGGTTAGATACGCAGTATTTT
CDR3 protein: CASSLGGRLDTQYF

D gene: -
J gene: TRBJ2-3
clone size: -
V gene: TRBV28
CDR3 DNA: TGTGCCAGCAGAGCTCGACCCTCTGCCCTCACAGATACGCAGTATTTT
CDR3 protein: CASRARPSALTDTQYF

D gene: -
J gene: TRBJ2-3
clone size: -
V gene: TRBV27
CDR3 DNA: TGTGCCAGCAGCTCAACCCTGACAGATACGCAGTATTTT
CDR3 protein: CASSSTLTDTQYF

D gene: -
J gene: TRBJ2-7
clone size: -
V gene: TRBV7-9
CDR3 DNA: TGTGCCAGCCGGGGAGCGTCGGTACTTTGG
CDR3 protein: CASRGASVLW

D gene: -
J gene: TRBJ1-1
clone size: -
V gene: TRBV27
CDR3 DNA: TGTGCCAGCAGTTTTGCCCGGGGCCGGGACACTGAAGCTTTCTTT
CDR3 protein: CASSFARGRDTEAFF

D gene: -
J gene: TRBJ2-7
clone size: -
V gene: TRBV10-2
CDR3 DNA: TGCGCCAGCCAGGGGCAGGAGTACGAGCAGTACTTC
CDR3 protein: CASQGQEYEQYF

D gene: TRBD1
J gene: TRBJ2-7
clone size: -
V gene: TRBV6-5
CDR3 DNA: TGTGCCAGCAAAACACCGGGACAGGGAGTATACGAGCAGTACTTC
CDR3 protein: CASKTPGQGVYEQYF

D gene: TRBD1
J gene: TRBJ1-2
clone size: -
V gene: TRBV7-9
CDR3 DNA: TGTGCCAGCAGCTCAGGACAGGACCTCTCCCGGGGCTACACCTTC
CDR3 protein: CASSSGQDLSRGYTF

D gene: -
J gene: TRBJ2-1
clone size: -
V gene: TRBV15
CDR3 DNA: TGTGCCACCAGCCCCGCCGGGCTTCCGAGCTCCTACAATGAGCAGTTCTTC
CDR3 protein: CATSPAGLPSSYNEQFF

D gene: -
J gene: TRBJ1-5
clone size: -
V gene: TRBV5-8
CDR3 DNA: TGTGCCAGCAGCTTTAGGGGTGGCAATCAGCCCCAGCATTTT
CDR3 protein: CASSFRGGNQPQHF

D gene: -
J gene: TRBJ2-7
clone size: -
V gene: TRBV27
CDR3 DNA: TGTGCCAGCAGCCCGACCCAGGGTGAATCCCCCTACGAGCAGTACTTC
CDR3 protein: CASSPTQGESPYEQYF

D gene: -
J gene: TRBJ2-7
clone size: -
V gene: TRBV7-2
CDR3 DNA: TGTGCCAGCAGCTTACGGTGGGGACTGGGGGCCTACGAGCAGTACTTC
CDR3 protein: CASSLRWGLGAYEQYF